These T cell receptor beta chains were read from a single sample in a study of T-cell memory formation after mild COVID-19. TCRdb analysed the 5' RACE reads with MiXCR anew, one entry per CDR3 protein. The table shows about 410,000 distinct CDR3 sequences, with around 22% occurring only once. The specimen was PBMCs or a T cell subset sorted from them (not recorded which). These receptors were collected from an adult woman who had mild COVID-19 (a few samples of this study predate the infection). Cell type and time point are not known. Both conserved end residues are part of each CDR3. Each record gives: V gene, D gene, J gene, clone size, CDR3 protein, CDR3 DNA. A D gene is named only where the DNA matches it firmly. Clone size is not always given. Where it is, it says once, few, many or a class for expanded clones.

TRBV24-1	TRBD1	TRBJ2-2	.	CATRQGAYGELFF	TGTGCCACCAGACAGGGGGCCTACGGGGAGCTGTTTTTT
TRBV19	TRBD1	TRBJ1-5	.	CASSMLTGGNQPQHF	TGTGCCAGTAGTATGCTGACAGGGGGCAATCAGCCCCAGCATTTT
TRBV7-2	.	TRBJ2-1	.	CASSLTGPPKFF	TGTGCCAGCAGCTTAACAGGACCCCCCAAGTTCTTC
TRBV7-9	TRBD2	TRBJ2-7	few	CASSFLAGGPLEQYF	TGTGCCAGCAGCTTCCTAGCGGGAGGGCCCCTGGAGCAGTACTTC
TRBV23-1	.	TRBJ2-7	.	CASSQSLRSYEQYF	TGCGCCAGCAGTCAATCTTTGCGGTCCTACGAGCAGTACTTC
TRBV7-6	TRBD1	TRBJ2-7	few	CASSLTGGMGEQYF	TGTGCCAGCAGCCTGACAGGGGGCATGGGTGAGCAGTACTTC
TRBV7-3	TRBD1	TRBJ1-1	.	CASSLTGQGVTEAFF	TGTGCCAGCAGCCTAACAGGACAGGGGGTCACTGAAGCTTTCTTT
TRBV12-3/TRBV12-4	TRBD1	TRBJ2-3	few	CASSLRRGDTQYF	TGTGCCAGCAGTTTACGCAGGGGGGATACGCAGTATTTT
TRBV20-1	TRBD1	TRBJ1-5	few	CSAHRGDGNQPQHF	TGCAGTGCTCACAGGGGAGATGGCAATCAGCCCCAGCATTTT
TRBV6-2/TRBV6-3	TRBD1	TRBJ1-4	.	CASSPRTGKVEKLFF	TGTGCCAGCAGTCCGAGGACAGGAAAGGTGGAAAAACTGTTTTTT
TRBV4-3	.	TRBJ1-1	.	CASSQEDSGGYTEAFF	TGCGCCAGCAGCCAGGAGGACAGTGGGGGGTACACTGAAGCTTTCTTT